This T cell receptor beta chain was recovered during a study of blood T cell repertoires in COVID-19. Authors' processing steps: Amplification of reference gene primers provided the estimated nucleated cell counts. TCRdb keeps only in-frame clones here, not all; method: immunoSEQ multiplex PCR. Clone size and V and J calls were adopted from that table, with D and trimming inferred from the DNA. The sample consists of over 250,000 clones, around 82% of them appearing once. Germline V gives CDR1 SEHNR, CDR2 FQNEAQ (reference sequence). The V end lost 0 bases, the J end lost 3 bases, and 6 bases lay between the germline ends. The CDR3 loop spans 14 amino acids.

The clonotype originates from a woman between 50 and 59 years old who had recovered from COVID-19. The rearrangement links TRBV7-9 to TRBJ1-5; no reliable D call. The sample taken for sequencing was peripheral blood. CDR3 region: CASSLASPNQPQHF. The CDR3 nucleotides read TGTGCCAGCAGCTTAGCCAGTCCCAATCAGCCCCAGCATTTT. The full variable domain, its missing parts supplied by reference TRBV7-9 and TRBJ1-5, is DTGVSQNPRHKITKRGQNVTFRCDPISEHNRLYWYRQTLGQGPEFLTYFQNEAQLEKSRLLSDRFSAERPKGSFSTLEIQRTEQGDSAMYLCASSLASPNQPQHFGDGTRLSIL.